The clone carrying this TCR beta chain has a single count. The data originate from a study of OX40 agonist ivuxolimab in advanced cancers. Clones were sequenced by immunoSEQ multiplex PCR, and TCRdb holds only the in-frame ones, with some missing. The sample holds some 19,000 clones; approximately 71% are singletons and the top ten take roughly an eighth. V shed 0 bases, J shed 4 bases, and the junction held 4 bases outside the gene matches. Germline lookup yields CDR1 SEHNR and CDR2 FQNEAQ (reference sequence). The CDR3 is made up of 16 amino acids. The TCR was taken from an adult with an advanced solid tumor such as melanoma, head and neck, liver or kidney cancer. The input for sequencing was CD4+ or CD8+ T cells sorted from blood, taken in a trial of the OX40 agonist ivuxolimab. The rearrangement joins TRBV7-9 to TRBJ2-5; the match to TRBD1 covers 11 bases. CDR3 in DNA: TGTGCCAGCAGCTTAGCGCCGGACAGGGGGCTAGAGACCCAGTACTTC. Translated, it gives CASSLAPDRGLETQYF.